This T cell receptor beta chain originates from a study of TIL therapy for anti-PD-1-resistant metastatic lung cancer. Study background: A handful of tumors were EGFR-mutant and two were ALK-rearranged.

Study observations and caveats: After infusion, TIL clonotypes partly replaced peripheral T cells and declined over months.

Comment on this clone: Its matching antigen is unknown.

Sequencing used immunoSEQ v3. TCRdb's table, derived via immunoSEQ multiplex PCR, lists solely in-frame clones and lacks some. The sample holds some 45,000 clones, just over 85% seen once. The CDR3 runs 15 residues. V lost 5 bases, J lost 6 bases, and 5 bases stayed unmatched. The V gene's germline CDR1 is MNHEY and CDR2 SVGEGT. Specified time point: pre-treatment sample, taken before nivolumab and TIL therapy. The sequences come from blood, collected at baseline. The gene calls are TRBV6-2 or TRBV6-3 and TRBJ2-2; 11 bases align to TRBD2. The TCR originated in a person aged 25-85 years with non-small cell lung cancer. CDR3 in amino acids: CASSVAGGPPGELFF. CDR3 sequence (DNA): TGTGCCAGCAGTGTAGCGGGAGGGCCGCCCGGGGAGCTGTTTTTT.